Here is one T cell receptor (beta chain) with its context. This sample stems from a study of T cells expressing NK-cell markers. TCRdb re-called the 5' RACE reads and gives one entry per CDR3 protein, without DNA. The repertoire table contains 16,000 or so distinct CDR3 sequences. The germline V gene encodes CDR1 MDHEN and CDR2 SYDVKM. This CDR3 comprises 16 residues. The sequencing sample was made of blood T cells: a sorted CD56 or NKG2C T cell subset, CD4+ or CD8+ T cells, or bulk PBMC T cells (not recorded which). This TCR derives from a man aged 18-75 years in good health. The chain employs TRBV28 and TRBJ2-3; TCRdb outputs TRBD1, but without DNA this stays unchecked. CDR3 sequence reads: CASSRTGTGGTDTQYF.